This T cell receptor beta chain was recorded in a study of shared clonotypes between healthy human individuals. General study points: Generally, estimated richness proved larger in naive subsets than it did in memory subsets.

The repertoire was sequenced with immunoSEQ multiplex PCR; TCRdb's copy has only in-frame clones and lacks some. The table has a few million clones, more than 80% seen once. To note about this clone: Its specificity is unknown.

This CDR3 region has 16 residues. Trimming shortened V by 4 bases and J by 2 bases, and 12 bases separated the two germline ends. Germline V gene sequence: CDR1 WSHSY, CDR2 SAAADI. This TCR came from a young man in good health. Some clones in this sample may be carry-over from other donors' samples. The sample comprised naive CD4+ T cells from PBMCs. Noted subset: CD45RA+ positively selected. This sequence joins TRBV10-2 and TRBJ2-6; no clear D gene. As DNA, the CDR3 is TGCGCCAGCAGTGTCGCGACGGGCCCTGGGGCCAACGTCCTGACTTTC. The encoded protein is CASSVATGPGANVLTF.